This TCR beta chain was sequenced in a study of cytomegalovirus exposure and HLA in healthy donors. V lost 5 bases to trimming and J lost 5 bases; unmatched junction nucleotides: 12. Germline CDR1 SGHAT, CDR2 FQDESV (reference sequence). There are 17 residues in the CDR3. It was with 60 Vbeta and 13 Jbeta primers that the PCR ran. The repertoire was sequenced with immunoSEQ multiplex PCR; TCRdb's copy has only in-frame clones and lacks some. The top ten hold more than 4.5% of the sample, which has around 62,000 clones, about three quarters seen once. Although they were nominally healthy when sampled, donors likely had unrecorded immune exposures.

The specimen sequenced was PBMCs. The chain employs TRBV11-1 and TRBJ2-1; 10 bases line up with TRBD2. This TCR was recovered from a male donor in good health and CMV-seropositive. CDR3 coding DNA: TGTGCCAGCAGCCCCACGTTTAGCGGGGGGCCTAACAATGAGCAGTTCTTC. It encodes CASSPTFSGGPNNEQFF.